Listed below are T cell receptor beta chains from one sample, sequenced in a study of T cell responses to AZD1222 COVID-19 vaccine. The table came from immunoSEQ multiplex PCR; TCRdb's copy has only in-frame clones and leaves some out. The sample records fewer than 120,000 clones, about 94% being singletons. The specimen was peripheral blood, collected 28 days after the second AZD1222 dose. All receptors derive from an adult who received the AZD1222 COVID-19 vaccine. CDR3s include the opening cysteine and the closing phenylalanine or tryptophan. The D gene is left open where the match is weak. Some rows have no size entry. The others give once, few or many, or a class for an expanded clone.

TRBD2	TRBV6-5	16	TRBJ2-2	-	CASSSGLAGTNGELFF	TGTGCCAGCAGTTCGGGACTAGCGGGGACGAACGGGGAGCTGTTTTTT
-	TRBV5-4	14	TRBJ1-1	-	CASSRQGMDTEAFF	TGTGCCAGCAGCCGGCAGGGTATGGACACTGAAGCTTTCTTT
-	TRBV27	11	TRBJ1-6	-	CASSRNSPLHF	TGTGCCAGCAGTAGAAATTCACCCCTCCACTTT
-	TRBV7-9	16	TRBJ1-2	-	CASSLIRQGPNYGYTF	TGTGCCAGCAGCTTAATACGTCAGGGGCCGAACTATGGCTACACCTTC
-	TRBV5-6	14	TRBJ1-5	-	CASSLASGQQPQHF	TGTGCCAGCAGCTTGGCTTCAGGGCAACAGCCCCAGCATTTT
-	TRBV10-1	15	TRBJ1-3	-	CASREGRNSGNTIYF	TGCGCCAGCAGGGAAGGACGGAACTCTGGAAACACCATATATTTT
TRBD1	TRBV28	14	TRBJ1-3	-	CASRTGVSGNTIYF	TGTGCCAGCAGGACAGGGGTCTCTGGAAACACCATATATTTT
TRBD1	TRBV2	14	TRBJ1-2	-	CASSPSDRVIGYTF	TGTGCCAGCAGCCCGTCCGACAGGGTGATTGGCTACACCTTC
-	TRBV7-2	14	TRBJ1-2	-	CASSLASKTGSSTF	TGTGCCAGCAGCTTAGCTTCAAAGACAGGATCTAGCACCTTC
-	TRBV11-2	13	TRBJ1-5	-	CASSLTRYQPQHF	TGTGCCAGCAGCTTGACACGATATCAGCCCCAGCATTTT
-	TRBV16	15	TRBJ2-1	-	CASSRRIGAYNEQFF	TGTGCCAGCAGCCGGCGCATAGGGGCCTACAATGAGCAGTTCTTC
-	TRBV6-1	14	TRBJ2-3	-	CASSARPDTDTQYF	TGTGCCAGCAGTGCCAGGCCAGACACAGATACGCAGTATTTT
-	TRBV18	15	TRBJ1-6	-	CASSLDGTGNSPLHF	TGTGCCAGCTCACTTGACGGGACGGGGAATTCACCCCTCCACTTT
-	TRBV25-1	15	TRBJ2-2	-	CASRLTSMNTGELFF	TGTGCCAGCAGACTGACTAGTATGAACACCGGGGAGCTGTTTTTT
TRBD1	TRBV9	17	TRBJ1-4	-	CASSVKARTGFYEKLFF	TGTGCCAGCAGCGTAAAAGCCCGGACAGGGTTCTATGAAAAACTGTTTTTT
-	TRBV2	12	TRBJ1-1	-	CASFEAVTEAFF	TGTGCCAGCTTTGAGGCGGTCACTGAAGCTTTCTTT
-	TRBV7-2	14	TRBJ1-1	-	CASSSMTLSTEAFF	TGTGCCAGCAGCTCGATGACGCTGTCCACTGAAGCTTTCTTT
TRBD1	TRBV5-6	17	TRBJ1-5	-	CASSLGPRTGYNQPQHF	TGTGCCAGCAGCTTGGGTCCAAGGACAGGGTACAATCAGCCCCAGCATTTT
-	TRBV5-1	15	TRBJ1-3	-	CASSNGGGSGNTIYF	TGCGCCAGCAGCAACGGCGGTGGCTCTGGAAACACCATATATTTT
-	TRBV5-1	15	TRBJ2-5	-	CASSLSLAYQETQYF	TGCGCCAGCAGCTTGTCCCTAGCGTATCAAGAGACCCAGTACTTC
-	TRBV5-1	13	TRBJ2-3	once	CASSLLASDTQYF	TGCGCCAGCAGCTTGTTAGCCTCAGATACGCAGTATTTT
-	TRBV2	13	TRBJ2-5	-	CAFLRGQGETQYF	TGTGCCTTCCTGCGGGGGCAAGGAGAGACCCAGTACTTC
-	TRBV10-2	14	TRBJ2-5	-	CASRDQGGQETQYF	TGCGCCAGCAGGGATCAGGGGGGCCAAGAGACCCAGTACTTC
-	TRBV7-8	14	TRBJ1-1	-	CASSLAVLATEAFF	TGTGCCAGCAGCTTAGCGGTTTTGGCCACTGAAGCTTTCTTT
TRBD1	TRBV6-5	16	TRBJ1-2	medium-sized	CASSYSAGQGAYGYTF	TGTGCCAGCAGTTACTCAGCGGGACAGGGGGCCTATGGCTACACCTTC
-	TRBV2	15	TRBJ1-5	once	CASSELWGNNQPQHF	TGTGCCAGCAGTGAATTGTGGGGAAACAATCAGCCCCAGCATTTT
-	TRBV6-5	13	TRBJ1-2	-	CASSTQNLYGYTF	TGTGCCAGCTCGACACAGAACCTCTATGGCTACACCTTC
TRBD1	TRBV18	15	TRBJ2-1	-	CASSQGQGAGNEQFF	TGTGCCAGCTCACAAGGACAGGGGGCGGGCAATGAGCAGTTCTTC
TRBD1	TRBV5-6	14	TRBJ2-7	-	CASSEGTGDYEQYF	TGTGCCAGCAGCGAGGGGACAGGAGACTACGAGCAGTACTTC
-	TRBV6-1	15	TRBJ1-5	-	CASSEVPGINQPQHF	TGTGCCAGCAGTGAAGTCCCAGGGATCAATCAGCCCCAGCATTTT
-	TRBV6-6	13	TRBJ2-2	-	CASSPDRTGELFF	TGTGCCAGCAGCCCCGACAGAACCGGGGAGCTGTTTTTT
-	TRBV11-2	15	TRBJ2-2	medium-sized	CASSLVGGYTGELFF	TGTGCCAGCAGCTTAGTTGGCGGTTACACCGGGGAGCTGTTTTTT
-	TRBV7-9	13	TRBJ2-1	-	CASSSGQNNEQFF	TGTGCCAGCAGCAGTGGACAGAACAATGAGCAGTTCTTC
TRBD1	TRBV7-8	15	TRBJ1-2	-	CASSLEGARGEGYTF	TGTGCCAGCAGCTTAGAGGGGGCAAGGGGGGAAGGCTACACCTTC
-	TRBV5-4	15	TRBJ1-5	-	CASSPGQPGDQPQHF	TGTGCCAGCAGCCCCGGACAGCCCGGGGACCAGCCCCAGCATTTT
-	TRBV5-1	14	TRBJ2-1	-	CASSLAGGENEQFF	TGCGCCAGCAGCTTGGCGGGGGGCGAGAATGAGCAGTTCTTC
-	TRBV7-9	14	TRBJ1-1	-	CASSSFFVSAEAFF	TGTGCCAGCAGCTCGTTCTTTGTGTCCGCTGAAGCTTTCTTT
-	TRBV5-1	16	TRBJ2-7	-	CASRQNRGRSTYEQYF	TGCGCCAGCAGGCAAAACCGTGGACGTTCAACCTACGAGCAGTACTTC
TRBD1	TRBV7-9	14	TRBJ2-7	once	CASSPEGQGYEQYF	TGTGCCAGCAGCCCCGAAGGACAGGGCTACGAGCAGTACTTC
TRBD1	TRBV4-2	15	TRBJ1-1	-	CASSQKGGETTEAFF	TGTGCCAGCAGCCAAAAAGGGGGCGAAACAACTGAAGCTTTCTTT
TRBD1	TRBV5-1	15	TRBJ2-2	-	CASVPGQANTGELFF	TGCGCCAGCGTTCCGGGACAGGCGAACACCGGGGAGCTGTTTTTT
TRBD1	TRBV5-5	17	TRBJ2-6	-	CASTLRQGVFGANVLTF	TGTGCCAGCACCTTGAGACAGGGGGTTTTCGGGGCCAACGTCCTGACTTTC
-	TRBV6-5	12	TRBJ1-1	-	CASSYRETEAFF	TGTGCCAGCAGCTACAGGGAGACTGAAGCTTTCTTT
-	TRBV19	14	TRBJ1-5	-	CATCRRGSNQPQHF	TGTGCCACCTGTAGGCGGGGAAGCAATCAGCCCCAGCATTTT
-	TRBV12-3/TRBV12-4	13	TRBJ2-7	few	CASSLPEAHEQYF	TGTGCCAGCAGTCTTCCGGAGGCCCACGAGCAGTACTTC
-	TRBV28	13	TRBJ2-7	-	CASTGGTTYEQYF	TGTGCCAGCACCGGAGGCACTACCTACGAGCAGTACTTC
-	TRBV4-1	17	TRBJ1-2	-	CASSPRGAQGVGRGYTF	TGCGCCAGCAGCCCCAGAGGAGCCCAGGGTGTGGGTCGGGGCTACACCTTC
-	TRBV15	15	TRBJ2-7	-	CATSRDPGSSYEQYF	TGTGCCACCAGCAGAGACCCCGGGAGCTCCTACGAGCAGTACTTC
-	TRBV6-1	13	TRBJ1-1	-	CASSELRDTEAFF	TGTGCCAGCAGTGAACTCCGGGACACTGAAGCTTTCTTT
-	TRBV3-1/TRBV3-2	13	TRBJ2-7	-	CASSQDDSGEQYF	TGTGCCAGCAGCCAAGATGATAGTGGCGAGCAGTACTTC
-	TRBV18	14	TRBJ1-1	-	CASSPSRGRDEAFF	TGTGCCAGCTCACCATCCCGGGGGAGGGATGAAGCTTTCTTT
-	TRBV15	13	TRBJ2-1	-	CATSRDQGVEQFF	TGTGCCACCAGCAGAGACCAGGGAGTTGAGCAGTTCTTC
-	TRBV11-3	13	TRBJ1-1	-	CASSLEGEDEAFF	TGTGCCAGCAGCTTAGAGGGGGAGGATGAAGCTTTCTTT
-	TRBV2	15	TRBJ1-2	-	CASSGFRRGDYGYTF	TGTGCCAGCAGCGGATTCCGGCGGGGCGATTATGGCTACACCTTC